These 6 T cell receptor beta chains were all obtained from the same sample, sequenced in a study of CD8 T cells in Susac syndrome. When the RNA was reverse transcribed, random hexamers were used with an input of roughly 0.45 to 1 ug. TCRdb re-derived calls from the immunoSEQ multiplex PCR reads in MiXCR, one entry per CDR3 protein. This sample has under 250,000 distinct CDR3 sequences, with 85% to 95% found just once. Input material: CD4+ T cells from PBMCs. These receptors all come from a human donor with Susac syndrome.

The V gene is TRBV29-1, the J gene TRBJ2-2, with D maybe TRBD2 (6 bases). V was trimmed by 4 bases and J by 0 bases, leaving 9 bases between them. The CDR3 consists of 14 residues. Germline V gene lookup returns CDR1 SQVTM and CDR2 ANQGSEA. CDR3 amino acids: CSVGGGPNTGELFF. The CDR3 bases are TGCAGCGTTGGGGGAGGTCCGAACACCGGGGAGCTGTTTTTT.

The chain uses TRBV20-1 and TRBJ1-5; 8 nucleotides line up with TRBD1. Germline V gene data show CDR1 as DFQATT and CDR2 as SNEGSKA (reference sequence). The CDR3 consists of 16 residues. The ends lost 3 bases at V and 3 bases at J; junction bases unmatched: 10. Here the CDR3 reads CSARPLGQGSNQPQHF. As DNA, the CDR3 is TGCAGTGCTAGGCCCCTTGGACAGGGATCCAATCAGCCCCAGCATTTT.

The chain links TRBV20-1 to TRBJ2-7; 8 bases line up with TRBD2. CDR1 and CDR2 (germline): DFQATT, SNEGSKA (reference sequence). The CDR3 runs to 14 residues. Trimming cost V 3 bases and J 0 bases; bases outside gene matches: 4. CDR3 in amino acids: CSASSGTSSYEQYF. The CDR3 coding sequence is TGCAGTGCTAGCTCCGGGACTAGCTCCTACGAGCAGTACTTC.

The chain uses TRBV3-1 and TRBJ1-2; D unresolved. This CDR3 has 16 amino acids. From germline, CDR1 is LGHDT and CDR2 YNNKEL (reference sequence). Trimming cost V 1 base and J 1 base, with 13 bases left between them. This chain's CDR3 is CASSQVGRTSNYGYTF. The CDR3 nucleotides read TGTGCCAGCAGCCAAGTTGGCAGGACCAGTAACTATGGCTACACCTTC.

Here the CDR3 DNA reads TGTGCCCCGAAAAAAGGAGGGCCCTCCTACGAGCAGTACTTC. Its protein is CAPKKGGPSYEQYF. The V gene is TRBV15, the J gene TRBJ2-7; D might be TRBD2 (6 bases). V was trimmed by 11 bases and J by 0 bases, leaving 17 bases between them. Germline V gene data show CDR1 as LNHNV and CDR2 as YYDKDF (reference sequence). The CDR3 loop spans 14 amino acids. The whole variable domain, remainder taken from reference TRBV15 and TRBJ2-7, is DAMVIQNPRYQVTQFGKPVTLSCSQTLNHNVMYWYQQKSSQAPKLLFHYYDKDFNNEADTPDNFQSRRPNTSFCFLDIRSPGLGDTAMYLCAPKKGGPSYEQYFGPGTRLTVT.

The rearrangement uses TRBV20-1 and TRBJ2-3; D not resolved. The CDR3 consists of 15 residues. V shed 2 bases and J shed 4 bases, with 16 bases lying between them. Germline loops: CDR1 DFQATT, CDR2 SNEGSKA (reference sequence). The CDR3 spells CSARNLVVSPDTQYF. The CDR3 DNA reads TGCAGTGCTAGAAATCTAGTTGTGAGTCCAGATACGCAGTATTTT.